The 3 T cell receptor beta chains below all came from one sample that was sequenced in a study of response to subunit inactivated influenza vaccine (dated by TCRdb to the late 2010s). Receptors were amplified or captured by RT-PCR. TCRdb lists the instrument as Illumina HiSeq 2500. TCRdb redid the processing of the public reads, applying fastp at Q25 and MiXCR, and retained in-frame beta chains. Every entry covers one CDR3 protein and lists the most common genes and DNA from its rows. The sample table shows about 700,000 distinct CDR3 sequences, and approximately 14% are seen once. 5.5% to 7% of the sample goes to the ten largest clones. The specimen comprised PBMCs from blood, sampled around 14 days before vaccination. The receptor set was obtained from a man aged 50 to 60 who received an inactivated influenza vaccine. Donor details come from another sample of the same person, matched by shared clones.

The chain combines TRBV12-3 or TRBV12-4 with TRBJ1-2, with D possibly TRBD1 on 6 matching bases. This CDR3 spans 15 amino acids. Between the trimmed V and J ends, which lost 7 bases and 4 bases, there was a span of 19 bases. The CDR3 spells CASTYTGGRGYGYTF. The CDR3, as DNA: TGTGCCAGCACCTATACCGGGGGGCGAGGCTATGGCTACACCTTC.

J is TRBJ1-5 and V is TRBV4-3; unclear D gene. The CDR3 contains 16 residues. The V and J ends lost 0 bases and 7 bases respectively, with 16 bases between them. Germline V CDR1 and CDR2: LGHNA, YSLEER. CDR3 bases: TGCGCCAGCAGCCAAGACTCGCGGCCAAGCGGGCAGCCCCAGCATTTT. It codes for CASSQDSRPSGQPQHF.

This sequence joins TRBV10-3 and TRBJ2-7; 8 bases are shared with TRBD1. Germline CDR1 is ENHRY and CDR2 is SYGVKD. The trim removed 6 bases at V and 3 bases at J, leaving 4 bases unmatched. This CDR3 contains 13 residues. CDR3 loop: CAIRPGQVYEQYF. CDR3 DNA: TGTGCCATCAGGCCGGGACAGGTCTACGAGCAGTACTTC.